The sequence of this TCR beta chain was determined in a study of cytomegalovirus exposure and HLA in healthy donors. This CDR3 has 18 residues. CDR1 and CDR2 from the germline V gene are LNHDA and SQIVND (reference sequence). The V end lost 2 bases, the J end lost 8 bases, and 27 bases lay between the germline ends. PCR employed 60 Vbeta and 13 Jbeta primers. TCRdb keeps only in-frame clones here, not all; method: immunoSEQ multiplex PCR. The sample shows about 160,000 clones, about 73% of them seen only once. The specimen was PBMCs. This receptor was obtained from a middle-aged woman in good health and CMV-seronegative. The V gene is TRBV19, the J gene TRBJ1-2; no clear D. DNA for the CDR3: TGTGCCAGTAGTATAAGGTACGCGATTGCGGCCCATATGCGGGGCTACACCTTC. Its protein is CASSIRYAIAAHMRGYTF.